These 25 T cell receptor beta chains share one sample of origin, sequenced in a study of blood T cell repertoires in COVID-19. Data came from immunoSEQ multiplex PCR; TCRdb stores just in-frame clones and leaves some out. Here the sample spans tens of thousands of clones, over 75% being singletons. Sequencing used peripheral blood. All receptors come from an elderly man with acute or convalescent COVID-19.

The chain recombines TRBV7-9 with TRBJ1-6, with a possible D match to TRBD1 (6 bases). The germline V and J ends were trimmed by 3 bases and 10 bases, with 16 bases remaining between them. Per germline, CDR1 SEHNR and CDR2 FQNEAQ (reference sequence). The CDR3 contains 15 residues. The chain's CDR3 is CASSLLQGPDSPLHF. DNA for the CDR3: TGTGCCAGCAGCTTGCTACAGGGTCCGGACTCACCCCTCCACTTT.

The chain couples TRBV4-1 to TRBJ1-2; 8 nucleotides line up with TRBD1. The V gene's germline CDR1 is MGHRA and CDR2 YSYEKL. This CDR3 is built from 15 residues. Unmatched junction bases numbered 4, after V lost 0 bases and J lost 4 bases. CDR3 loop: CASSQDPGGGYGYTF. DNA of the CDR3: TGCGCCAGCAGCCAAGATCCAGGGGGCGGCTATGGCTACACCTTC.

This chain connects TRBV6-6 to TRBJ2-7, with 11 bases matching TRBD1. V gave up 6 bases and J gave up 4 bases; unmatched junction bases: 5. Germline assignment: CDR1 MNHNY and CDR2 SVGAGI (reference sequence). The CDR3 sequence is 14 residues long. The CDR3: CASRRTGGDYEQYF. The CDR3 DNA reads as TGTGCCAGCAGACGGACAGGGGGCGATTACGAGCAGTACTTC.

The chain combines TRBV5-1 with TRBJ1-1; D perhaps matches TRBD1 (5 bases). CDR1 is SGHRS, CDR2 YFSETQ, per germline. The CDR3 has 14 residues. The V end lost 1 base, the J end lost 5 bases, and 12 bases lay between the germline ends. The CDR3 loop is CASSLNRAGTEAFF. Written as DNA, the CDR3 is TGCGCCAGCAGCTTGAATCGTGCAGGGACTGAAGCTTTCTTT.

The chain has TRBV15 and TRBJ1-1; D remains unclear. The CDR3 is 13 residues long. Trimming stripped 6 bases from V and 0 bases from J, with 8 bases between. Germline V lookup: CDR1 LNHNV, CDR2 YYDKDF (reference sequence). The CDR3 loop is CATRADMNTEAFF. CDR3 DNA: TGTGCCACCAGGGCAGATATGAACACTGAAGCTTTCTTT.

V is TRBV6-5 and J is TRBJ2-3; 9 nucleotides match TRBD1. Trimming removed 5 bases from V and 3 bases from J; junction bases left unmatched: 3. This CDR3 has 14 residues. Germline CDR1 reads MNHEY; CDR2 reads SVGAGI. For the CDR3, the DNA is TGTGCCAGCAGTCCCGGGACAGGGACAGATACGCAGTATTTT. Amino acids: CASSPGTGTDTQYF.

The chain couples TRBV5-1 to TRBJ1-2; 10 nucleotides line up with TRBD1. The ends lost 4 bases at V and 5 bases at J; junction bases unmatched: 2. This CDR3 is built from 13 residues. Germline V gene sequence: CDR1 SGHRS, CDR2 YFSETQ. The CDR3 nucleotides read TGCGCCAGCAGCATGGACAGGGGGTATGGCTACACCTTC. It specifies CASSMDRGYGYTF.

The genes are TRBV19 and TRBJ2-1, with 7 bases that match TRBD1. Germline values: CDR1 LNHDA, CDR2 SQIVND (reference sequence). Trimming at V came to 4 bases and at J to 5 bases, leaving 8 bases not matched to a gene. The CDR3 extends over 15 amino acids. The CDR3 DNA sequence: TGTGCCAGTAGTACACAGACAGGGATACACAATGAGCAGTTCTTC. The encoded protein is CASSTQTGIHNEQFF.

The chain joins TRBV30 to TRBJ1-2, with D perhaps matching TRBD1 (6 bases). This CDR3 has 13 residues. The germline CDR1 and CDR2 sequences are GTSNPN and SVGIG (reference sequence). Trimming stripped 2 bases from V and 8 bases from J, with 15 bases between. CDR3 nucleotide sequence: TGTGCCTGGAGTAAAAGGGGGAACTTCGGCTACACCTTC. This translates into CAWSKRGNFGYTF.

V is TRBV20-1 and J is TRBJ1-1; a possible D gene is TRBD1 (5 bases). The CDR3 totals 11 residues. The ends were cut back, 2 bases at V and 7 bases at J, with 8 bases in the middle. The germline gives CDR1 DFQATT, CDR2 SNEGSKA (reference sequence). The CDR3 reads CSARPDSEAFF. The CDR3 DNA reads as TGCAGTGCTAGACCCGACAGTGAAGCTTTCTTT.

The chain recombines TRBV7-8 with TRBJ2-3, with a weak D call TRBD1 (5 bases). The CDR3 is made up of 12 amino acids. The V end was cut by 5 bases, the J end by 6 bases, with 9 bases between. The germline V gene has CDR1 SGHVS and CDR2 FQNEAQ. DNA for the CDR3: TGTGCCAGCAGCCCCTCAGGGGATACGCAGTATTTT. This codes for CASSPSGDTQYF.

This sequence joins TRBV5-4 and TRBJ1-1; the D gene is possibly TRBD1 (5 bases). Germline V gene sequence: CDR1 SGHNT, CDR2 YYREEE (reference sequence). V was pared by 2 bases and J by 3 bases, with 17 bases between. The CDR3 has 16 residues. In nucleotides, the CDR3 is TGTGCCAGCAGCTTCGCCCGGGGGATAGACGACACTGAAGCTTTCTTT. Translated: CASSFARGIDDTEAFF.

This clone came up once. This chain's CDR3 is CASRGTGALYGYTF. CDR3 nucleotides: TGTGCCAGCAGGGGGACAGGGGCCCTCTATGGCTACACCTTC. The J gene is TRBJ1-2, the V gene TRBV2; 10 bases match TRBD1. Per germline, CDR1 SNHLY and CDR2 FYNNEI. Trimming cost V 6 bases and J 4 bases; bases outside gene matches: 5. CDR3 length equals 14 residues.

The chain is built from TRBV6-5 and TRBJ1-6; 7 bases agree with TRBD1. Germline CDR1 reads MNHEY; CDR2 reads SVGAGI. V was clipped by 10 bases and J by 10 bases; unmatched bases: 4. CDR3 length: 11 residues. The CDR3 is CATGTVSPLHF. The CDR3 DNA reads TGTGCCACTGGGACAGTGTCACCCCTCCACTTT.

This rearrangement joins TRBV11-3 to TRBJ1-4; weak D call: TRBD1 (6 bases). Per germline, CDR1 SGHNT and CDR2 YENEEA. V was pared by 5 bases and J by 4 bases, with 11 bases between. The length of the CDR3 is 14 residues. The CDR3 spells CASSPGAGNEKLFF. CDR3 DNA sequence: TGTGCCAGCAGCCCAGGGGCGGGTAATGAAAAACTGTTTTTT.

The chain has TRBV4-1 and TRBJ2-1; TRBD2 matches 9 bases. Germline lookup yields CDR1 MGHRA and CDR2 YSYEKL. The CDR3 is made up of 17 amino acids. V was clipped by 0 bases and J by 9 bases; unmatched bases: 12. The CDR3: CASSQDSPGGGASEQFF. DNA of the CDR3: TGCGCCAGCAGCCAAGATAGTCCAGGCGGGGGGGCCAGTGAGCAGTTCTTC.

The rearrangement joins TRBV25-1 to TRBJ2-7; TRBD1 is a possible D gene (6 bases). V was shortened by 3 bases and J by 1 base, with 10 bases between the two germline ends. This CDR3 region has 14 residues. From germline, CDR1 is MGHDK and CDR2 SYGVNS. CDR3 DNA sequence: TGTGCCAGCAGTGACCCCGGACAGTCCTACGAGCAGTACTTC. It yields the protein CASSDPGQSYEQYF.

The V call is TRBV19, the J call TRBJ1-1, with D perhaps TRBD1 (5 bases). Germline lookup yields CDR1 LNHDA and CDR2 SQIVND (reference sequence). Trimming took off 2 bases at V and 2 bases at J, with 15 bases between the two ends. The CDR3 runs to 16 residues. This CDR3 reads CASSIQGSGVNTEAFF. In DNA, the CDR3 is TGTGCCAGTAGTATACAGGGTTCAGGCGTTAACACTGAAGCTTTCTTT.

The chain combines TRBV20-1 with TRBJ2-5; 8 bases agree with TRBD1. Germline V lookup: CDR1 DFQATT, CDR2 SNEGSKA (reference sequence). The junction had 3 bases not matched to a gene; V was cut back by 7 bases and J by 5 bases. The CDR3 has 11 amino acids. CDR3 sequence reads: CSGQGLETQYF. The CDR3 nucleotides are TGCAGTGGACAGGGGCTCGAGACCCAGTACTTC.

The chain uses TRBV9 and TRBJ1-4; 9 bases are a match to TRBD1. J gave up 1 base and V 0 bases, and 4 bases lay outside the gene matches. The CDR3 is 17 residues long. Per the germline V gene, CDR1 is SGDLS and CDR2 is YYNGEE. Here the CDR3 reads CASSVGTGGGTNEKLFF. In DNA form, the CDR3 reads TGTGCCAGCAGCGTAGGAACAGGGGGCGGAACTAATGAAAAACTGTTTTTT.

The chain employs TRBV5-1 and TRBJ1-3; possibly TRBD1 for D (6 bases). Germline V gene data show CDR1 as SGHRS and CDR2 as YFSETQ. The CDR3 is made up of 16 amino acids. The V gene lost 0 bases and the J gene lost 4 bases, with 14 bases spanning the gap. The chain's CDR3 is CASSLDRDTWGNTIYF. The CDR3 DNA reads TGCGCCAGCAGCTTGGACAGGGATACGTGGGGAAACACCATATATTTT.

The rearrangement joins TRBV5-1 to TRBJ1-4; 7 positions agree with TRBD1. Per the germline V gene, CDR1 is SGHRS and CDR2 is YFSETQ. The CDR3 consists of 16 residues. The J segment lost 0 bases and the V segment lost 1 base, leaving 3 bases of the junction unmatched. The CDR3 DNA sequence: TGCGCCAGCAGCTTGCTGGGACAGTCAACTAATGAAAAACTGTTTTTT. Encoded protein: CASSLLGQSTNEKLFF.

The chain employs TRBV7-8 and TRBJ2-6; D is perhaps TRBD2 (5 bases). CDR1 and CDR2 from the germline V gene are SGHVS and FQNEAQ. Trimming pared 4 bases from V and 2 bases from J, leaving 9 bases between. The CDR3 runs to 15 residues. The CDR3 loop is CASSSRTAGANVLTF. In DNA form, the CDR3 reads TGTGCCAGCAGCTCTAGGACTGCTGGGGCCAACGTCCTGACTTTC.

The chain uses TRBV25-1 and TRBJ1-4; 7 bases are a match to TRBD1. CDR1 and CDR2 (germline): MGHDK, SYGVNS. The CDR3 spans 15 residues. V was clipped by 1 base and J by 7 bases; unmatched bases: 6. CDR3 in amino acids: CASSESKGASEKLFF. The CDR3 DNA sequence: TGTGCCAGCAGTGAATCGAAGGGGGCGAGTGAAAAACTGTTTTTT.

This chain connects TRBV7-8 to TRBJ1-1; D remains unclear. Germline loops: CDR1 SGHVS, CDR2 FQNEAQ. The CDR3 is 13 residues long. The ends were cut back, 1 base at V and 4 bases at J, with 7 bases in the middle. The CDR3 DNA sequence: TGTGCCAGCAGCTTAGTGCGTGGCACTGAAGCTTTCTTT. Translated: CASSLVRGTEAFF.